The clone carrying this T cell receptor beta chain occurred many times. The source of the sample is a study of early T cells in non-severe SARS-CoV-2 infection. Whole-study context: The sequenced material was bulk RNA from unsorted whole blood, and its chains were unpaired.

The junction had 4 bases not matched to a gene; V was cut back by 0 bases and J by 6 bases. CDR1 and CDR2 (germline): LGHNA, YNFKEQ. The CDR3 length is 15 residues. Attachment of unique molecular identifiers was made to individual cDNA molecules. Each CDR3 protein is one row after TCRdb ran MiXCR on the 5' RACE reads. Altogether approximately 70,000 distinct CDR3 sequences are present, under 15% being singletons, with the ten largest covering 1.3%. This rearrangement joins TRBV4-2 to TRBJ1-2; TRBD1 agrees at 10 bases. The sequence was obtained from an adult who was a healthcare worker with PCR-confirmed SARS-CoV-2 infection or an uninfected control (not recorded which). Sequenced input: whole blood. This chain's CDR3 is CASSQDRQGADGYTF. In nucleotides, the CDR3 is TGTGCCAGCAGCCAAGACCGACAGGGGGCTGATGGCTACACCTTC.